One sample yielded the 24 T cell receptor beta chains listed below, sequenced in a study of blood T cell repertoires in COVID-19. The table came from immunoSEQ multiplex PCR; TCRdb's copy has only in-frame clones and leaves some out. The table shows approximately 160,000 clones, with roughly 87% occurring only once. The material sequenced was PBMCs or T cells enriched from blood (not recorded which). These receptors came from a woman in her fifties or sixties who had recovered from COVID-19.

The V gene is TRBV7-2, the J gene TRBJ1-3; D unclear. Germline V gene data show CDR1 as SGHTA and CDR2 as FQGNSA. This CDR3 contains 16 residues. The V end was cut by 2 bases, the J end by 1 base, with 12 bases between. CDR3 bases: TGTGCCAGCAGCTTAATCGACACGCGTTCTGGAAACACCATATATTTT. It encodes CASSLIDTRSGNTIYF.

The chain combines TRBV28 with TRBJ2-1; 9 bases line up with TRBD2. CDR1 and CDR2 (germline): MDHEN, SYDVKM. The J segment lost 0 bases and the V segment lost 6 bases, leaving 9 bases of the junction unmatched. The CDR3 covers 17 residues. The CDR3 region has the DNA TGTGCCAGCAGGTCCACTAGCGGGCAGAGCTCCTACAATGAGCAGTTCTTC. Its protein product is CASRSTSGQSSYNEQFF.

The CDR3 is CASSPDRVEDYGYTF. The CDR3 nucleotides read TGTGCCAGCAGCCCCGACAGGGTAGAAGACTATGGCTACACCTTC. The chain carries TRBV7-8 and TRBJ1-2, with 7 bases identical to TRBD1. The V gene end was trimmed by 5 bases and the J gene end by 3 bases; junction bases not matched to a gene: 9. This CDR3 has 15 residues. CDR1 is SGHVS, CDR2 FQNEAQ, per germline.

The V gene is TRBV3-1 (or the pseudogene TRBV3-2), the J gene TRBJ2-2; 12 bases map to TRBD1. This CDR3 has 18 amino acids. V was pared by 4 bases and J by 7 bases, with 13 bases of the junction left unmatched. Looked up from germline, CDR1 is LGHDT and CDR2 is YNNKEL (reference sequence). The CDR3 sequence is CASSPYIRDRGPDGELFF. Written as DNA, the CDR3 is TGTGCCAGCAGCCCTTATATCCGGGACAGGGGGCCCGACGGGGAGCTGTTTTTT.

In DNA form, the CDR3 reads TGTGCCAGCAGCGACCTTAGCGGGAGAGTGAATGAGCAGTTCTTC. This translates into CASSDLSGRVNEQFF. The chain recombines TRBV7-9 with TRBJ2-1, with 9 bases matching TRBD2. The CDR3 consists of 15 residues. Germline assignment: CDR1 SEHNR and CDR2 FQNEAQ (reference sequence). The J segment lost 7 bases and the V segment lost 5 bases, leaving 9 bases of the junction unmatched.

Only a few counts were recorded for this clone. The chain joins TRBV24-1 to TRBJ2-1, with 7 bases identical to TRBD2. The V gene's germline CDR1 is KGHDR and CDR2 SFDVKD. The CDR3 is 16 residues long. With 5 bases clipped from V and 7 bases from J, the junction kept 13 bases outside the gene matches. In nucleotides, the CDR3 is TGTGCCACCAGTGGCTCGGCGGGAGCTTCGTGGAATGAGCAGTTCTTC. Protein sequence: CATSGSAGASWNEQFF.

The chain couples TRBV11-2 to TRBJ1-6, with 7 bases lining up with TRBD1. With V trimmed by 5 bases and J by 7 bases, 11 bases remained unmatched. The CDR3 sequence is 16 residues long. CDR1 is SGHAT, CDR2 FQNNGV, per germline. CDR3 sequence (DNA): TGTGCCAGCAGCAAACCCTACAGGGGAGGCAATTCACCCCTCCACTTT. It codes for CASSKPYRGGNSPLHF. Combining the CDR3 with reference TRBV11-2 and TRBJ1-6 gives the whole variable domain EAGVAQSPRYKIIEKRQSVAFWCNPISGHATLYWYQQILGQGPKLLIQFQNNGVVDDSQLPKDRFSAERLKGVDSTLKIQPAKLEDSAVYLCASSKPYRGGNSPLHFGNGTRLTVT.

This chain connects TRBV7-2 to TRBJ1-1, with 7 bases that match TRBD1. Losses at the gene ends were 6 bases for V and 0 bases for J; bases not matched to a gene: 7. This CDR3 spans 15 amino acids. Germline V lookup: CDR1 SGHTA, CDR2 FQGNSA. The CDR3 nucleotides read TGTGCCAGCAGTTCAACCGGGACAGTGAACACTGAAGCTTTCTTT. Its translation is CASSSTGTVNTEAFF. Supplemented by reference TRBV7-2 and TRBJ1-1, the full variable domain reads GAGVSQSPSNKVTEKGKDVELRCDPISGHTALYWYRQSLGQGLEFLIYFQGNSAPDKSGLPSDRFSAERTGGSVSTLTIQRTQQEDSAVYLCASSSTGTVNTEAFFGQGTRLTVV.

The V and J genes are TRBV19 and TRBJ1-2, with D possibly being TRBD1 (6 bases). This CDR3 is built from 14 residues. V lost 5 bases and J lost 4, with 14 bases in between. CDR1 and CDR2 from the germline V gene are LNHDA and SQIVND (reference sequence). For the CDR3, the DNA is TGTGCCAGTAGTTCCTGGAAGGGGGTCTATGGCTACACCTTC. Its protein is CASSSWKGVYGYTF.

This chain uses TRBV15 with TRBJ2-5, with 9 bases lining up with TRBD2. Germline V gene data show CDR1 as LNHNV and CDR2 as YYDKDF (reference sequence). The CDR3 covers 16 residues. The V gene end was trimmed by 0 bases and the J gene end by 5 bases; junction bases not matched to a gene: 7. DNA for the CDR3: TGTGCCACCAGCAGAGAGAAGACTAGCGGCCGCGAGACCCAGTACTTC. This gives the protein CATSREKTSGRETQYF.

J is TRBJ2-3 and V is TRBV3-1 (or the pseudogene TRBV3-2), with D unresolved. Germline CDR1 is LGHDT and CDR2 is YNNKEL (reference sequence). The V and J ends lost 2 bases and 5 bases respectively, with 8 bases between them. The CDR3 has 13 amino acids. The CDR3, as DNA: TGTGCCAGCAGCCAATTAGTTTTAGATACGCAGTATTTT. Protein: CASSQLVLDTQYF.

The chain employs TRBV5-6 and TRBJ2-7, with D tentatively TRBD1 (7 bases). Trimming took 0 bases from V and 2 from J, leaving 15 bases between them. This CDR3 contains 16 residues. Germline loops: CDR1 SGHDT, CDR2 YYEEEE. This CDR3 is CASSLGWTGGAYEQYF. The CDR3 bases are TGTGCCAGCAGCTTGGGGTGGACAGGAGGGGCCTACGAGCAGTACTTC.

The V gene is TRBV27, the J gene TRBJ2-3; TRBD1 agrees at 9 bases. V gave up 7 bases and J gave up 1 base; unmatched junction bases: 18. The CDR3 consists of 19 residues. Germline CDR1 MNHEY, CDR2 SMNVEV (reference sequence). The CDR3 coding sequence is TGTGCCAGCATCCTCTCAGCCCGGGACAGGGCGGGGGGCACAGATACGCAGTATTTT. Translating gives CASILSARDRAGGTDTQYF.

The CDR3 DNA reads TGCGCCAGCAGCCAAGTCTCGCTAGCCTACAATGAGCAGTTCTTC. This sequence encodes CASSQVSLAYNEQFF. The J gene is TRBJ2-1, the V gene TRBV4-1; D uncertain. With 1 base removed from V and 2 bases from J, the gap between germline ends came to 9 bases. Germline loops: CDR1 MGHRA, CDR2 YSYEKL. This CDR3 contains 15 residues.

This clone turned up a few times. The sample carries other DNA sequences with the same CDR3. This chain links TRBV5-1 with TRBJ1-2; 7 nucleotides line up with TRBD1. V lost 0 bases and J lost 8; bases outside the gene matches: 7. This CDR3 contains 14 residues. CDR1 SGHRS and CDR2 YFSETQ come from the germline V gene. The DNA of the CDR3 is TGCGCCAGCAGCTTGGGAGACAGGGCATACGGCTACACCTTC. It is translated as CASSLGDRAYGYTF.

The V and J genes are TRBV5-1 and TRBJ1-2, with 7 bases identical to TRBD1. Germline CDR1 reads SGHRS; CDR2 reads YFSETQ. CDR3 length equals 17 residues. Trimming took 0 bases from V and 2 from J; bases not matched to a gene: 10. The chain's CDR3 is CASSLAFEDRLNYGYTF. The CDR3, as DNA: TGCGCCAGCAGCTTGGCCTTTGAGGACAGGCTGAACTATGGCTACACCTTC.

The V call is TRBV28, the J call TRBJ2-1; TRBD2 aligns across 9 bases. Germline CDR1 and CDR2: MDHEN and SYDVKM. The CDR3 runs to 17 residues. The trim removed 7 bases at V and 9 bases at J, leaving 19 bases unmatched. CDR3 sequence reads: CASNNPGLAGLAGEQFF. DNA for the CDR3: TGTGCCAGCAACAACCCCGGGCTAGCGGGATTAGCGGGTGAGCAGTTCTTC.

The V and J genes are TRBV3-1 (or the pseudogene TRBV3-2) and TRBJ2-7, with a tentative D call TRBD1 (5 bases). The CDR3 runs to 15 residues. Germline V gene sequence: CDR1 LGHDT, CDR2 YNNKEL (reference sequence). With 1 base removed from V and 0 bases from J, the gap between germline ends came to 10 bases. The CDR3 DNA is TGTGCCAGCAGCCAAGGACAGAGGCCCTCCTACGAGCAGTACTTC. This encodes CASSQGQRPSYEQYF.

This rearrangement joins TRBV19 to TRBJ2-2; 12 nucleotides align to TRBD1. V lost 4 bases and J lost 7; bases outside the gene matches: 4. CDR1 and CDR2 (germline): LNHDA, SQIVND (reference sequence). The CDR3 loop spans 15 amino acids. The CDR3: CASSRGTGGIGELFF. The CDR3 nucleotides are TGTGCCAGTAGTAGAGGGACAGGGGGCATCGGGGAGCTGTTTTTT.

The chain employs TRBV11-2 and TRBJ2-1, with 10 bases fitting TRBD2. The CDR3 covers 14 residues. Germline CDR1 SGHAT, CDR2 FQNNGV. The trim removed 5 bases at V and 8 bases at J, leaving 6 bases unmatched. CDR3 nucleotides: TGTGCCAGCAGCCTGGGACTAGCGTTGGATGAGCAGTTCTTC. Translated: CASSLGLALDEQFF.

The gene calls are TRBV7-9 and TRBJ2-7, with TRBD2 matching over 14 bases. Germline V gene data show CDR1 as SEHNR and CDR2 as FQNEAQ (reference sequence). This CDR3 is 15 amino acids long. The trim removed 1 base at V and 6 bases at J, leaving 2 bases unmatched. The CDR3 nucleotides read TGTGCCAGCAGCTTAGAGGGACTAGCGGGAGTCGAGCAGTACTTC. Its protein is CASSLEGLAGVEQYF.

A few counts support this clone. The chain links TRBV7-9 to TRBJ1-3; D unresolved. Trimming left V 3 bases short and J 4 bases short, with 7 bases between. This CDR3 is built from 13 residues. CDR1 and CDR2 from the germline V gene are SEHNR and FQNEAQ (reference sequence). DNA of the CDR3: TGTGCCAGCAGCTTGGCAGGCGGAAACACCATATATTTT. This gives the protein CASSLAGGNTIYF.

This clone was counted once. The genes are TRBV27 and TRBJ1-2; D uncertain. The CDR3 sequence is 12 residues long. V was cut by 4 bases and J by 2 bases, with 5 bases left in between. The V gene's germline CDR1 is MNHEY and CDR2 SMNVEV (reference sequence). CDR3 protein: CASSSGNYGYTF. Here the CDR3 DNA reads TGTGCCAGCAGTTCGGGAAACTATGGCTACACCTTC.

The chain combines TRBV4-1 with TRBJ2-1; possibly TRBD2 for D (6 bases). V lost 7 bases to trimming and J lost 7 bases, with 17 bases between them. The CDR3 loop spans 14 amino acids. CDR1 and CDR2 from the germline V gene are MGHRA and YSYEKL. The CDR3 spells CASNTPGTWNEQFF. The DNA for the CDR3 is TGCGCCAGCAACACTCCCGGGACTTGGAATGAGCAGTTCTTC.